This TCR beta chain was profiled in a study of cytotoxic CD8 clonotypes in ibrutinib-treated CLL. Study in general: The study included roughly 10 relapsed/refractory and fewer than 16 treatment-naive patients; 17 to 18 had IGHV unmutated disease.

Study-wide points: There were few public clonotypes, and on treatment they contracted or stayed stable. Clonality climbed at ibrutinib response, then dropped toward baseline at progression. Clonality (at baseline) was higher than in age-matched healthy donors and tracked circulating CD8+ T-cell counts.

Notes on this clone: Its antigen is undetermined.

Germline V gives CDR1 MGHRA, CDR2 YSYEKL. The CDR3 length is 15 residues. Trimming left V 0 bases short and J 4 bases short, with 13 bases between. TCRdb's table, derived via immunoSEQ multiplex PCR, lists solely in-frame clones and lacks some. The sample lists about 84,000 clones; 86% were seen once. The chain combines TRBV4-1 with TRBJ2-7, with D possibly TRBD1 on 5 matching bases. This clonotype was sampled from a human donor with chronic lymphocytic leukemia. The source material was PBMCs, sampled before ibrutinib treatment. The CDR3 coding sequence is TGCGCCAGCAGCCAAGAAGGGGTCACTCTTTACGAGCAGTACTTC. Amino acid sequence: CASSQEGVTLYEQYF.